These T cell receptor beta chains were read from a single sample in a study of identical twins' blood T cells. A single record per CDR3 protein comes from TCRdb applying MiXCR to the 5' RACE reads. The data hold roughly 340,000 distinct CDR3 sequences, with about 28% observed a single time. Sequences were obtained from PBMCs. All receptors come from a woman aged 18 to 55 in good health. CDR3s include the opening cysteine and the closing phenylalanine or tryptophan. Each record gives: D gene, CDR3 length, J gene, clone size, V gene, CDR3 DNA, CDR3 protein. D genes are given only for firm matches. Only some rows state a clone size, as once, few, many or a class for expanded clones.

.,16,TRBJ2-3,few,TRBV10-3,TGTGCCATCAGTGCCCTTCGGGCCGGTCCCAGAGATACGCAGTATTTT,CAISALRAGPRDTQYF
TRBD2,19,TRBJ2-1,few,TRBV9,TGTGCCAGCACCCCGAAACCGGGACTAGCGGGATCTACCTACAATGAGCAGTTCTTC,CASTPKPGLAGSTYNEQFF
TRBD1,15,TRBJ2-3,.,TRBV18,TGTGCCAGCTCCCGACCGGGACAGGGCACAGATACGCAGTATTTT,CASSRPGQGTDTQYF
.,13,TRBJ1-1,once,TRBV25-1,TGTGCCAGCAGTGCCCAGACCCACGCTGAAGCTTTCTTT,CASSAQTHAEAFF
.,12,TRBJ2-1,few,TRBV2,TGTGCCAGCAACACTCCTGCGGGCGAGCAGTTCTTC,CASNTPAGEQFF
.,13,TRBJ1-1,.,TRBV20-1,TGCAGTGCTAGGGATCAGGGGCTCTTATCAGCTTTCTTT,CSARDQGLLSAFF
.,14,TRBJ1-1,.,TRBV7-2,TGTGCCAGCAGCGGCGGACAGTATTACACTGAAGCTTTCTTT,CASSGGQYYTEAFF
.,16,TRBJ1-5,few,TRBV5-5,TGTGCCAGCAGCTTGGAGGGGACATCGAGCAATCAGCCCCAGCATTTT,CASSLEGTSSNQPQHF
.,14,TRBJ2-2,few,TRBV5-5,TGTGCCAGCAGTAACCAGGGCTCATCCGGGGAGCTGTTTTTT,CASSNQGSSGELFF
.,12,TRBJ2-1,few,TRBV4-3,TGCGCCAGCAGCCAAGTCTCGGGCGAGCAGTTCTTC,CASSQVSGEQFF
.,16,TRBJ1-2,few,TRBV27,TGTGCCAGCAGTTTACTGGGCGCCGGGCGTTCCTATGGCTACACCTTC,CASSLLGAGRSYGYTF
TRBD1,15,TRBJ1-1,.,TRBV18,TGTGCCAGCTCACCATTCGCACAGGGGGTGACTGAAGCTTTCTTT,CASSPFAQGVTEAFF
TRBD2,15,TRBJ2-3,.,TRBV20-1,TGCAGTGCTACTACTAGCGACCTAGGGGCAGATACGCAGTATTTT,CSATTSDLGADTQYF
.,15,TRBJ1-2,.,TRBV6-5,TGTGCCAGCAGTTACGCGGCAGTTCCCCTCTATGGCTACACCTTC,CASSYAAVPLYGYTF
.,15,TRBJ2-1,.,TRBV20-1,TGCGGTGCTAGAGTGGCGGGGAGCTCCTACAATGAGCAGTTCTTC,CGARVAGSSYNEQFF
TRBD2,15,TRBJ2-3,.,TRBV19,TGTGCCAGTAGTGTCCGACTAGCGGGAGCGGATACGCAGTATTTT,CASSVRLAGADTQYF
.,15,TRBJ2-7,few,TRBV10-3,TGTGCCATCAGTGAGAAATCGGGGAAAGTCTACGAGCAGTACTTC,CAISEKSGKVYEQYF
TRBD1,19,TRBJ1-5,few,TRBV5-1,TGCGCCAGCAGCTTGGCAGGACAGGGCCCATCGATTGGCAATCAGCCCCAGCATTTT,CASSLAGQGPSIGNQPQHF
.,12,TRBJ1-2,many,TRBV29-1,TGCAGCGTTGAGTCCGGTGGGACTAAAAACACCTTC,CSVESGGTKNTF
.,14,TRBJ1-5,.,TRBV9,TGTGCCAGTGCTGGGCCGGGGGAGAATCAGCCCCAGCATTTT,CASAGPGENQPQHF
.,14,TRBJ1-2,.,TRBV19,TGTGCCAGTATAAGGACAGCAGCTAACTATGGCTACACCTTC,CASIRTAANYGYTF
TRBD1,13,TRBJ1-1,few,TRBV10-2,TGCGCCAGCAGTGAGTTGGGACAGGGGAAAGCTTTCTTT,CASSELGQGKAFF
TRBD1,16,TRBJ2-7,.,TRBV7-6,TGTGCCAGCAGCTTAGCGCCGGGACAGGGAGTCTACGAGCAGTACTTC,CASSLAPGQGVYEQYF
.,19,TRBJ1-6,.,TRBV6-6,TGTGCCAGCAACCATCCCCCAGGGACGGGTAGCTCCTATAATTCACCCCTCCACTTT,CASNHPPGTGSSYNSPLHF
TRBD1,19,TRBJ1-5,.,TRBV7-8,TGTGCCAGCAGCTTAGACCGACAGGGTCTAGGGTATAGCAATCAGCCCCAGCATTTT,CASSLDRQGLGYSNQPQHF
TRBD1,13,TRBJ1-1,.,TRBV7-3,TGTGCCAGCAGCGCGACAGGGCATCTTGAAGCTTTATTT,CASSATGHLEALF
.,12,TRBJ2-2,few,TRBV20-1,TGCAGTGCTACTATTCTAACCGGGGAGCTGTTTTTT,CSATILTGELFF
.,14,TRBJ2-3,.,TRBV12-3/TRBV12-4,TGTGCCAGCAGTTTACAGACACCAGACGATACGCAGTATTTT,CASSLQTPDDTQYF
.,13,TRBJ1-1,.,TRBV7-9,TGTGCCAGCAGCTTACTCGTGGACACTGAAGCTTTCTTT,CASSLLVDTEAFF
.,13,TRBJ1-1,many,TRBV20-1,TGCAGTGCTAGAGAGGGTTGGAGCACTGAAGCTTTCTTT,CSAREGWSTEAFF
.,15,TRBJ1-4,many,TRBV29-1,TGCAGCGTGAGGGGACGGGACGGCCCGACTGGAAAACTGTTTTTT,CSVRGRDGPTGKLFF
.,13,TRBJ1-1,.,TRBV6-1,TGTGCCAGCAGTGAACCGCGGAACACTGAAGCTTTCTTT,CASSEPRNTEAFF
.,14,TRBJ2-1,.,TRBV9,TGTGCCAGCAGCGTAGGGCTAGCCTACAATGAGCAGTTCTTC,CASSVGLAYNEQFF
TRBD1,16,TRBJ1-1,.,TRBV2,TGTGCCAGCAGTGGACAGGGGTACTACCTGAACACTGAAGCTTTCTTT,CASSGQGYYLNTEAFF
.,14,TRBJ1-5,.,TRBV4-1,TGCGCCAGCAGCCAACGGGACTCGTATCAGCCCCAGCATTTT,CASSQRDSYQPQHF
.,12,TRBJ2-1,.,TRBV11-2,TGTGCCAGCAGCTCATTGTCGTATGAGCAGTTCTTC,CASSSLSYEQFF
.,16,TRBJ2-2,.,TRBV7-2,TGTGCCAGCATGATTATCCAGCGAACAAGAACCGGGGAGCTGTTTTTT,CASMIIQRTRTGELFF
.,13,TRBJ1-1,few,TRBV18,TGTGCCAGCTACACATCCAGGGACACTGAAGCTTTCTTT,CASYTSRDTEAFF
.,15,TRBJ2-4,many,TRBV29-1,TGCAGCGTTGAAGCGCCCGGGACTGCGCGAAACATTCAGTACTTC,CSVEAPGTARNIQYF
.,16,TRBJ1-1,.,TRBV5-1,TGCGCCAGCAGCTTGGGACAGTCCCCAGTGAACACTGAAGCTTTCTTT,CASSLGQSPVNTEAFF
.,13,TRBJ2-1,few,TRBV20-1,TGCAGTGCTAGAGTGGGTACCAACAATGAGCAGTTCTTC,CSARVGTNNEQFF
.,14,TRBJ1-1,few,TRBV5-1,TGCGCCAGCAGCTCCTCTGGACAAAACACTGAAGCTTTCTTT,CASSSSGQNTEAFF
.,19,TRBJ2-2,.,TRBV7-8,TGTGCCAGCAGCCCCACGGTACCAAACAGGAGATTGAACACCGGGGAGCTGTTTTTT,CASSPTVPNRRLNTGELFF
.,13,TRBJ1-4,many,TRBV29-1,TGCAGCGTTGGGGCAGCTAATAATGAAAAACTGTTTTTT,CSVGAANNEKLFF
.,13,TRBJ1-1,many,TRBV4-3,TGCGCCAGCAGCCAGGGGAAGAACACTGAAGCTTTCTTT,CASSQGKNTEAFF
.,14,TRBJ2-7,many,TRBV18,TGTGCCAGCTCCCCCCTCGGGGGATCAAACGAGCAGTACTTC,CASSPLGGSNEQYF
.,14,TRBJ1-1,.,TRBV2,TGTGCCAGCAGTGAATGGGGTTCAAGCACTGAAGTTTTCTTT,CASSEWGSSTEVFF